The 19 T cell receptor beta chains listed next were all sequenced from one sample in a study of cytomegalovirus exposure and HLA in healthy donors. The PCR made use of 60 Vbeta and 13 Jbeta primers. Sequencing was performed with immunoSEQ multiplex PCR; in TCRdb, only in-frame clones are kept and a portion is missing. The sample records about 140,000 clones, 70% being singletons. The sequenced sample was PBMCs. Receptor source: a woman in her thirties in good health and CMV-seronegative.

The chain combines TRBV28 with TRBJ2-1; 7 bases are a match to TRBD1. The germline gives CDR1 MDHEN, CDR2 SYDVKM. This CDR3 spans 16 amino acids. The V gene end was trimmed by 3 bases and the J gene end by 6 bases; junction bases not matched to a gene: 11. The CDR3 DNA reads TGTGCCAGCAGTTTGGGAAGACAGGGTATCGTCAATGAGCAGTTCTTC. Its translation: CASSLGRQGIVNEQFF.

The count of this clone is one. CDR3 loop: CASSLRTSGTFHYNEQFF. CDR3 in DNA: TGTGCCAGCAGTCTCCGGACTAGCGGGACCTTCCACTACAATGAGCAGTTCTTC. The gene calls are TRBV27 and TRBJ2-1, with TRBD2 matching over 12 bases. The CDR3 consists of 18 residues. J gave up 3 bases and V 5 bases, and 11 bases lay outside the gene matches. Germline V gene data show CDR1 as MNHEY and CDR2 as SMNVEV (reference sequence).

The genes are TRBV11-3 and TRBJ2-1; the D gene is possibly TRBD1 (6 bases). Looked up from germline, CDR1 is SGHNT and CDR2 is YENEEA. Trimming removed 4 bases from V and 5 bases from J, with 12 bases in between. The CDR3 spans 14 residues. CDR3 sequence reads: CASSSGAWHNEQFF. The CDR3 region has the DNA TGTGCCAGCAGCTCAGGGGCCTGGCACAATGAGCAGTTCTTC.

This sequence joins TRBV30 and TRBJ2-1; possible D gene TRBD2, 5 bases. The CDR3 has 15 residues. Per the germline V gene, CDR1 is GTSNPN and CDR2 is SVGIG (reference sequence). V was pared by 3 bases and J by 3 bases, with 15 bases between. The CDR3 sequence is CAWSGARRDYNEQFF. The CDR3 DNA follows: TGTGCCTGGAGCGGAGCGAGACGGGACTACAATGAGCAGTTCTTC.

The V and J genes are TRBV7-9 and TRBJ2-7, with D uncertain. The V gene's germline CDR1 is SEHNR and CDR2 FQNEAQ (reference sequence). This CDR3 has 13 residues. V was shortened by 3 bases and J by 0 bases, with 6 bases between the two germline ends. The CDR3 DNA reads TGTGCCAGCAGCTTCGGCGGCTCCTACGAGCAGTACTTC. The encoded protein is CASSFGGSYEQYF.

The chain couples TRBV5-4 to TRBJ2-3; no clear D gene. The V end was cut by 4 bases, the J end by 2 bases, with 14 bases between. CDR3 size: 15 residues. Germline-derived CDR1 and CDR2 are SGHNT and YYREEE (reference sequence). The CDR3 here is CASSPDSPHTDTQYF. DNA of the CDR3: TGTGCCAGCAGCCCTGACTCTCCCCACACAGATACGCAGTATTTT.

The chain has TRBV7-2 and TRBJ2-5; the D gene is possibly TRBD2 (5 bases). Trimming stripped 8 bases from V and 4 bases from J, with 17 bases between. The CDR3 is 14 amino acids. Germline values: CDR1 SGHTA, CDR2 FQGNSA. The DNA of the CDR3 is TGTGCCAGCTCCCTCTTCGGGGTCCGAGAGACCCAGTACTTC. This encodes CASSLFGVRETQYF.

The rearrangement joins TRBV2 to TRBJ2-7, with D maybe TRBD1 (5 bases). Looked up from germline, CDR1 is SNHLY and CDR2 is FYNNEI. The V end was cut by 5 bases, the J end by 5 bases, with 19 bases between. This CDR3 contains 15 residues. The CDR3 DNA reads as TGTGCCAGCAGTCTAGATTACTCACAGGCTCACGAGCAGTACTTC. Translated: CASSLDYSQAHEQYF.

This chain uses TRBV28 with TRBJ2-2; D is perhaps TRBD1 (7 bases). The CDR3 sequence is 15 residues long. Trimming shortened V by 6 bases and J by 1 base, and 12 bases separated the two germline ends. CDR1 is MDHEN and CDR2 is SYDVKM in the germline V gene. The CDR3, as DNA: TGTGCCAGCAGCTTTCAGGGGGGGAACACCGGGGAGCTGTTTTTT. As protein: CASSFQGGNTGELFF.

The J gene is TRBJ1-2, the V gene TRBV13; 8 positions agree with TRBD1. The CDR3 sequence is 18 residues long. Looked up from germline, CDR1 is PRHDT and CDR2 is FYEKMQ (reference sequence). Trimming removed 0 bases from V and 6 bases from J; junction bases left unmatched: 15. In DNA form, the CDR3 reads TGTGCCAGCAGCTTAGGCATTCTCTTTTCCGGACAGGGTGATGGCTACACCTTC. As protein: CASSLGILFSGQGDGYTF. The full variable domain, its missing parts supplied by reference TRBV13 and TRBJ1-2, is AAGVIQSPRHLIKEKRETATLKCYPIPRHDTVYWYQQGPGQDPQFLISFYEKMQSDKGSIPDRFSAQQFSDYHSELNMSSLELGDSALYFCASSLGILFSGQGDGYTFGSGTRLTVV.

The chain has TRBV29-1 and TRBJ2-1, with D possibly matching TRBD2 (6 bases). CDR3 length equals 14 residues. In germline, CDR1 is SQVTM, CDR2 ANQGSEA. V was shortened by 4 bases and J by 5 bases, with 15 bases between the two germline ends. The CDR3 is CSVVGLSSHNEQFF. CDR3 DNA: TGCAGCGTTGTGGGACTTTCTTCCCACAATGAGCAGTTCTTC.

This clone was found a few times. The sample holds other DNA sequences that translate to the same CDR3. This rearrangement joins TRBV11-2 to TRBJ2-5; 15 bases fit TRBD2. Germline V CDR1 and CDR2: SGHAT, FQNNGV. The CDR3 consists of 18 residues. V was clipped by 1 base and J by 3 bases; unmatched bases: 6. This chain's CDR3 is CASSLGLGTSGGKETQYF. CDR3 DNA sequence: TGTGCCAGCAGCTTAGGTTTGGGGACTAGCGGGGGGAAAGAGACCCAGTACTTC.

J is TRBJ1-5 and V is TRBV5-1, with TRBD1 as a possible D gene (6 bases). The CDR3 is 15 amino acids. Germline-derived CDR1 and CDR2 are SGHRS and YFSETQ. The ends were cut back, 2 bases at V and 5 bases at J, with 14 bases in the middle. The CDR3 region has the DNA TGCGCCAGCAGCTTTACAGGGAGTATCGATCAGCCCCAGCATTTT. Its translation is CASSFTGSIDQPQHF.

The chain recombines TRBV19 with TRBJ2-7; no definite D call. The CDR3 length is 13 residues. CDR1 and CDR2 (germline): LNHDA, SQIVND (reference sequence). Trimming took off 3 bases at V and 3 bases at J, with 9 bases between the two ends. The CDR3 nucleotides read TGTGCCAGTAGTATGCAGGTCCACTACGAGCAGTACTTC. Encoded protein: CASSMQVHYEQYF.

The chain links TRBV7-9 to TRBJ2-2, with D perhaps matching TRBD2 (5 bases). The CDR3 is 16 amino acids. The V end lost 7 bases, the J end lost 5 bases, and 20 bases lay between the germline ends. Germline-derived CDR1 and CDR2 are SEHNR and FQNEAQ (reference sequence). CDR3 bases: TGTGCCAGCAAGCCCCCCGGGAATCGATATACCGGGGAGCTGTTTTTT. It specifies CASKPPGNRYTGELFF.

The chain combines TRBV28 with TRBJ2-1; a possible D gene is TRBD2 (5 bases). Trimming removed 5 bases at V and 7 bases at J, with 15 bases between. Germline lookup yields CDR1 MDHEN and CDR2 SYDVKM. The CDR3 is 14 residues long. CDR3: CASSPPGRGNEQFF. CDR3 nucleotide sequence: TGTGCCAGCAGTCCCCCCGGACGGGGAAATGAGCAGTTCTTC.

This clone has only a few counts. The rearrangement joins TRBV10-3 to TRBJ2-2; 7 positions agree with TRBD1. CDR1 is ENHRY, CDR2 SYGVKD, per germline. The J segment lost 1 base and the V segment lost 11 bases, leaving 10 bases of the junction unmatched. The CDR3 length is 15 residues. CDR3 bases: TGTGCCTCAAACCCTGGACAGGTGAACACCGGGGAGCTGTTTTTT. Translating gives CASNPGQVNTGELFF.

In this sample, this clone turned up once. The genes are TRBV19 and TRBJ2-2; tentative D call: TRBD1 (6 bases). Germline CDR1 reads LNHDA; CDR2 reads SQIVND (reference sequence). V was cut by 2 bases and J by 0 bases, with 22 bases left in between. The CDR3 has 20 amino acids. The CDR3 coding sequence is TGTGCCAGTAGTATAACCCCTTCACAGGGAATGGGCCCGAACACCGGGGAGCTGTTTTTT. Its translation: CASSITPSQGMGPNTGELFF.

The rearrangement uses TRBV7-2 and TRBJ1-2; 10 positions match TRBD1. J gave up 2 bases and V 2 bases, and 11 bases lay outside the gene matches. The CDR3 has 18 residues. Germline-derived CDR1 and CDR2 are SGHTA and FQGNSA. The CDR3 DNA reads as TGTGCCAGCAGCTTAAGGGGCCCCGGGACAGGGGAGAACTATGGCTACACCTTC. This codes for CASSLRGPGTGENYGYTF.